The source of this TCR beta chain is a study of blood T cell repertoires in COVID-19. At the level of the study: Samples of COVID-19 (acute and convalescent) were obtained from the United States, Italy and Spain. PBMCs, B-cell-depleted T cells, or T cells were the source of the cDNA or gDNA that made up the material.

In terms of age and location, participants ranged from roughly 18 to 90 years and lived in approximately 26 US areas. Donors in Cohort 3 who had recovered were those with two negative PCRs, healthcare professional clearance, or resolution of their symptoms. Sequencing used immunoSEQ multiplex PCR; TCRdb keeps in-frame clones, though not all of them. The table records over 150,000 clones, less than 90% of them present only once. Trimming took 2 bases from V and 0 from J, leaving 8 bases between them. CDR3 size: 15 residues. The germline V gene encodes CDR1 MDHEN and CDR2 SYDVKM. This TCR was sampled from a woman aged 50 to 60 who had recovered from COVID-19. Material for sequencing was PBMCs or T cells enriched from blood (not recorded which). This sequence joins TRBV28 and TRBJ1-5, with a weak D call TRBD1 (6 bases). The CDR3 DNA follows: TGTGCCAGCAGTTTAGGGGGCGATAGCAATCAGCCCCAGCATTTT. Amino acids: CASSLGGDSNQPQHF.